The 20 T cell receptor beta chains presented below share a single source sample, sequenced in a study of blood T cell repertoires in COVID-19. Some clones are missing from TCRdb's copy, which holds only in-frame ones; the method was immunoSEQ multiplex PCR. The data hold 90,000 to 150,000 clones, with less than 90% observed a single time. Sequencing was done on a sample of peripheral blood. The receptors were sampled from a man aged 65 to 79 who had recovered from COVID-19.

The V call is TRBV19, the J call TRBJ1-1; 9 nucleotides agree with TRBD1. Trimming took 5 bases from V and 0 from J; bases not matched to a gene: 10. The CDR3 contains 17 residues. CDR1 is LNHDA and CDR2 is SQIVND in the germline V gene (reference sequence). For the CDR3, the DNA is TGTGCCAGTAGTCCTTCCCCGTGGGACAGGGTGAACACTGAAGCTTTCTTT. Translation gives CASSPSPWDRVNTEAFF.

The V gene is TRBV19, the J gene TRBJ2-7, with TRBD2 matching over 9 bases. There are 13 residues in the CDR3. Germline assignment: CDR1 LNHDA and CDR2 SQIVND (reference sequence). V lost 8 bases to trimming and J lost 6 bases; unmatched junction nucleotides: 8. The chain's CDR3 is CASSSSGNGEQYF. In DNA form, the CDR3 reads TGTGCCAGTTCCTCTAGCGGGAATGGCGAGCAGTACTTC.

CDR3 DNA sequence: TGTGCCATCAGTGAGTCGAGGGCAGGGGCAGATACGCAGTATTTT. This codes for CAISESRAGADTQYF. V is TRBV10-3 and J is TRBJ2-3; D is possibly TRBD1 (6 bases). V dropped 0 bases and J dropped 4 bases, with 11 bases sitting between them. From germline, CDR1 is ENHRY and CDR2 SYGVKD. The CDR3 runs 15 residues.

This clone has a single count. The chain uses TRBV2 and TRBJ2-7; D not certain. Germline-derived CDR1 and CDR2 are SNHLY and FYNNEI. The CDR3 runs 14 residues. Trimming cost V 3 bases and J 0 bases, with 9 bases left between them. As DNA, the CDR3 is TGTGCCAGCAGTGATACAGTCTACTCCTACGAGCAGTACTTC. Protein: CASSDTVYSYEQYF.

The chain joins TRBV5-8 to TRBJ2-5; 9 bases fit TRBD2. After removal of 0 bases from V and 1 base from J, the junction contained 10 bases not matched to a gene. This CDR3 is built from 18 residues. Germline CDR1 reads SGHTS; CDR2 reads YDEGEE. As DNA, the CDR3 is TGTGCCAGCAGCTTGGAAGGGTCTAGCGGGGCAACCCAAGAGACCCAGTACTTC. Translation: CASSLEGSSGATQETQYF.

V usage is TRBV6-6 and J usage is TRBJ1-3, with D possibly being TRBD1 (5 bases). Trimming took off 4 bases at V and 1 base at J, with 11 bases between the two ends. The CDR3 covers 15 residues. Germline lookup yields CDR1 MNHNY and CDR2 SVGAGI (reference sequence). The chain's CDR3 is CASSSRGTSGNTIYF. As DNA, the CDR3 is TGTGCCAGCAGTTCACGAGGGACTTCTGGAAACACCATATATTTT.

This sequence joins TRBV5-6 and TRBJ2-3; possible D gene TRBD2, 6 bases. The CDR3 is 15 residues long. Trimming removed 6 bases at V and 5 bases at J, with 19 bases between. Germline V CDR1 and CDR2: SGHDT, YYEEEE. The CDR3 coding sequence is TGTGCCAGCACCCCCGGGGTTTCAGCGGGAGATACGCAGTATTTT. Translating gives CASTPGVSAGDTQYF.

This clone was counted only a few times. The V gene is TRBV29-1, the J gene TRBJ1-1; 7 bases align to TRBD1. This CDR3 region has 14 residues. Germline CDR1 and CDR2: SQVTM and ANQGSEA. V trimming: 6 bases; J trimming: 4 bases; junction bases outside the gene matches: 11. The CDR3, as DNA: TGCAGCGTCACAGGGGAAGGGGGCTCCACTGAAGCTTTCTTT. Its translation: CSVTGEGGSTEAFF.

The chain is built from TRBV5-6 and TRBJ2-5; 7 bases are shared with TRBD1. CDR1 and CDR2 from the germline V gene are SGHDT and YYEEEE. The junction had 6 bases not matched to a gene; V was cut back by 4 bases and J by 0 bases. The CDR3 has 15 residues. The CDR3 region is CASSVTTGDQETQYF. The CDR3 DNA reads TGTGCCAGCAGCGTGACCACAGGGGACCAAGAGACCCAGTACTTC.

The chain uses TRBV6-6 and TRBJ1-4; weak D call: TRBD1 (5 bases). There are 13 residues in the CDR3. The V gene lost 6 bases and the J gene lost 8 bases, with 13 bases spanning the gap. Germline lookup yields CDR1 MNHNY and CDR2 SVGAGI (reference sequence). CDR3 sequence reads: CASSGGNLEKLFF. The CDR3 nucleotides are TGTGCCAGCAGCGGGGGGAATTTAGAAAAACTGTTTTTT.

In regard to this clone: The junction shows a germline mismatch at one end, possibly a read error. The chain couples TRBV2 to TRBJ1-1; a weak D match, TRBD1 (6 bases). CDR1 and CDR2 (germline): SNHLY, FYNNEI. The CDR3 has 13 amino acids. The CDR3 is CAGRGQPNTEAFF. CDR3 in DNA: TGTGCCGGCAGAGGACAGCCGAACACTGAAGCTTTCTTT.

The chain uses TRBV2 and TRBJ1-1; TRBD1 agrees at 9 bases. The germline V gene has CDR1 SNHLY and CDR2 FYNNEI. This CDR3 has 17 residues. V shed 5 bases, J shed 5 bases, and the junction held 15 bases outside the gene matches. The CDR3 loop reads CASSPWGPGQGKTEAFF. The CDR3 DNA reads as TGTGCCAGCAGTCCCTGGGGACCCGGACAGGGGAAAACTGAAGCTTTCTTT.

The table lists this clone with a count of one. This rearrangement joins TRBV11-2 to TRBJ1-1, with D maybe TRBD1 (5 bases). The CDR3 loop spans 13 amino acids. V dropped 4 bases and J dropped 11 bases, with 17 bases sitting between them. Germline CDR1 and CDR2: SGHAT and FQNNGV. CDR3 bases: TGTGCCAGCAGCTCTACTTGGGGGGGGTCGGCTTTCTTT. Translating it yields CASSSTWGGSAFF.

This clone was picked up one time. The chain combines TRBV28 with TRBJ1-6; 7 positions match TRBD1. Trimming took 5 bases from V and 4 from J; bases not matched to a gene: 17. The CDR3 totals 19 residues. Germline CDR1 is MDHEN and CDR2 is SYDVKM. Here the CDR3 DNA reads TGTGCCAGCAGTCCACCCTACAGGGGACGAACGACGTATAATTCACCCCTCCACTTT. It codes for CASSPPYRGRTTYNSPLHF.

This clone was observed a handful of times. The rearrangement links TRBV15 to TRBJ1-2; D call uncertain. CDR1 and CDR2 from the germline V gene are LNHNV and YYDKDF (reference sequence). This CDR3 comprises 11 residues. Trimming removed 8 bases at V and 4 bases at J, with 8 bases between. The CDR3 nucleotides are TGTGCCACCGGGGAGGGCTATGGCTACACCTTC. The encoded protein is CATGEGYGYTF.

V usage is TRBV7-6 and J usage is TRBJ1-5; 9 nucleotides match TRBD1. The CDR3 is 16 residues long. After removal of 5 bases from V and 0 bases from J, the junction contained 5 bases not matched to a gene. Per germline, CDR1 SGHVS and CDR2 FNYEAQ. The CDR3 loop reads CASSSGQGNSNQPQHF. CDR3 DNA: TGTGCCAGCAGCAGTGGACAGGGGAATAGCAATCAGCCCCAGCATTTT.

The rearrangement joins TRBV30 to TRBJ2-5; 7 bases are shared with TRBD2. Germline V lookup: CDR1 GTSNPN, CDR2 SVGIG (reference sequence). J gave up 4 bases and V 3 bases, and 5 bases lay outside the gene matches. This CDR3 has 13 residues. The CDR3 loop reads CAWSTTSAETQYF. Here the CDR3 DNA reads TGTGCCTGGAGCACAACTAGCGCAGAGACCCAGTACTTC.

This chain connects TRBV5-8 to TRBJ1-3, with a possible D match to TRBD1 (6 bases). Trimming stripped 4 bases from V and 6 bases from J, with 17 bases between. Germline V gene lookup returns CDR1 SGHTS and CDR2 YDEGEE. This CDR3 has 15 residues. CDR3 sequence reads: CASSLQGPILNTIYF. The CDR3 DNA sequence: TGTGCCAGCAGCCTACAGGGCCCGATACTAAACACCATATATTTT.

This clone has just one count. This sequence joins TRBV6-5 and TRBJ2-7, with TRBD2 as a possible D gene (5 bases). Trimming took 3 bases from V and 4 from J, leaving 13 bases between them. The CDR3 is 14 amino acids. Germline CDR1 is MNHEY and CDR2 is SVGAGI. CDR3 in DNA: TGTGCCAGCAGTTATGACGGGGAGTTTTACGAGCAGTACTTC. Protein sequence: CASSYDGEFYEQYF.

The chain uses TRBV18 and TRBJ1-1; D is uncertain. Between the trimmed V and J ends, which lost 6 bases and 5 bases, there was a span of 16 bases. From germline, CDR1 is KGHSH and CDR2 LQKENI. The CDR3 extends over 14 amino acids. DNA for the CDR3: TGTGCCAGCTCCGGCACATGGGGAGGGACTGAAGCTTTCTTT. Amino acids: CASSGTWGGTEAFF. The complete variable domain, with remaining parts taken from reference TRBV18 and TRBJ1-1, reads NAGVMQNPRHLVRRRGQEARLRCSPMKGHSHVYWYRQLPEEGLKFMVYLQKENIIDESGMPKERFSAEFPKEGPSILRIQQVVRGDSAAYFCASSGTWGGTEAFFGQGTRLTVV.